This T cell receptor (beta chain) was captured by sequencing in a study of blood T cell repertoires in COVID-19. Study-wide context: Spain, Italy and the United States supplied samples that represented acute and convalescent COVID-19. From T cells, B-cell-depleted T cells, or PBMCs came the material, which was cDNA or gDNA.

This clone was seen only once. In the source study's methods: Reference gene primer amplification in the assay estimated nucleated cell counts. Sequencing used immunoSEQ multiplex PCR; TCRdb keeps in-frame clones, though not all of them. Clonal size and the V and J genes are those of that table, whereas D and trimming came from the DNA. The table includes approximately 280,000 clones, approximately 86% detected once. Germline V CDR1 and CDR2: LNHDA, SQIVND (reference sequence). Trimming at V came to 4 bases and at J to 7 bases, leaving 11 bases not matched to a gene. CDR3 length: 16 amino acids. Sample: peripheral blood. The sequence derives from a woman under 40 who had recovered from COVID-19. The chain links TRBV19 to TRBJ2-7; 12 nucleotides align to TRBD1. CDR3 nucleotides: TGTGCCAGTAGTAGGGTCCCGGGACAGGGGGCGCGGGAGCAGTACTTC. It specifies CASSRVPGQGAREQYF. The whole variable domain, filled in from reference TRBV19 and TRBJ2-7, reads DGGITQSPKYLFRKEGQNVTLSCEQNLNHDAMYWYRQDPGQGLRLIYYSQIVNDFQKGDIAEGYSVSREKKESFPLTVTSAQKNPTAFYLCASSRVPGQGAREQYFGPGTRLTVT.